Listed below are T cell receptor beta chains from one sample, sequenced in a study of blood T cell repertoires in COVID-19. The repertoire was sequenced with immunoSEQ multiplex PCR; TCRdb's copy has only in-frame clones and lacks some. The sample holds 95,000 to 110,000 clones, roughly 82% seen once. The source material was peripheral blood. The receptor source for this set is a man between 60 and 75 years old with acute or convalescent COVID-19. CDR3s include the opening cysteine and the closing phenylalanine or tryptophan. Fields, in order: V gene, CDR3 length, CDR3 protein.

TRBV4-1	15	CASSQGRGLNQPQHF
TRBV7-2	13	CASGGTDSYEQYF
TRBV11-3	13	CASSPPGQGLAFF
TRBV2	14	CASSNRGSNQPQHF
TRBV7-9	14	CASRPQTANTEAFF
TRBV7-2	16	CASSRDTSSGANVLTF
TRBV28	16	CASSRIGTGHNQPQHF
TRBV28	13	CASLLSTTYEQYF
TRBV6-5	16	CASSYFRGEANYGYTF
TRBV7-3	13	CASSTTGGTEAFF
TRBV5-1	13	CASSREGMNEQYF
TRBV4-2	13	CASSLTGGYEQYF
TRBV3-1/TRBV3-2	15	CASSDDRSAGDTQYF
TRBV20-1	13	CSASPRADYGYTF
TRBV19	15	CASSSSGGSYNEQFF
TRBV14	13	CASSPGQVGEQFF
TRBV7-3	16	CASSSPGLAGRNEQFF
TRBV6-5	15	CATYLAGGLGNEQFF
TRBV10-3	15	CAISEGRVNTGELFF
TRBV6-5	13	CASRETGAETQYF
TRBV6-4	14	CASPTGADNSPLHF
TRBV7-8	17	CASSLGWRGKNTGELFF
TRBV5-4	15	CASSIGLAGADTQYF
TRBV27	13	CASGGQDLHEAFF
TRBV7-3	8	CASRRRFF
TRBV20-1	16	CSASSGGNRDTGELFF
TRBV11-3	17	CASSYSWTGGVADTQYF
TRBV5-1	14	CASSLGQVPYGYTF
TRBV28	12	CASTSLAYEQYF
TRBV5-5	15	CASSLETDRTDTQYF
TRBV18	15	CASSPAGGAGVGYTF
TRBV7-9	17	CASSSLTSGLNTGELFF
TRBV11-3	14	CASSPRGGNTEAFF
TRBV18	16	CASSPGQGTSGNTIYF
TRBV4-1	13	CASSLGTEGGYTF
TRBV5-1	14	CASRPTGGTYEQYF
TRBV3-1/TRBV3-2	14	CASSQGTLYNEQFF
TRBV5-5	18	CASSFGLAGSANTGELFF
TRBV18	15	CASSSQGASGNTIYF
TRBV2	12	CASSSAADEQFF
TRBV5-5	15	CASSFARSQNTEAFF
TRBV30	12	CACRTGNTEAFF
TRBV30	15	CAWSVGGTANYGYTF